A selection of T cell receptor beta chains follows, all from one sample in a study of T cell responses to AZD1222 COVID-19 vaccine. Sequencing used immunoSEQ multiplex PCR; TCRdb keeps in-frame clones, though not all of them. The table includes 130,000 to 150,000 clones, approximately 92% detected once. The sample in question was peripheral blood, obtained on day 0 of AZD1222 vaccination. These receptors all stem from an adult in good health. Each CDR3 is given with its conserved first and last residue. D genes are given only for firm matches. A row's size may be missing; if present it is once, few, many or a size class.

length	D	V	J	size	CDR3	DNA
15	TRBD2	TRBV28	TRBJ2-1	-	CATDSAGEVHNEQFF	TGTGCCACCGACTCGGCGGGGGAGGTCCACAATGAGCAGTTCTTC
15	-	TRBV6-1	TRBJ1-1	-	CASSEARGYSTEAFF	TGTGCCAGCAGTGAAGCGAGGGGATATAGCACTGAAGCTTTCTTT
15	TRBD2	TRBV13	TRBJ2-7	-	CASSFQREEFHEQYF	TGTGCCAGCAGCTTCCAGCGGGAAGAATTCCACGAGCAGTACTTC
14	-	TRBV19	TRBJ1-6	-	CASSIGKRNSPLHF	TGTGCCAGTAGTATTGGGAAACGCAATTCACCCCTCCACTTT
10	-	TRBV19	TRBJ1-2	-	CASRNYGYTF	TGTGCCAGTCGGAACTATGGCTACACCTTC
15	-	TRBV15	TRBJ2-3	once	CATSTSGLPTDTQYF	TGTGCCACCAGCACCTCCGGGTTACCCACAGATACGCAGTATTTT
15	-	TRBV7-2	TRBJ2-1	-	CASSFTRPPYNEQFF	TGTGCCAGCAGCTTTACGCGCCCACCGTACAATGAGCAGTTCTTC
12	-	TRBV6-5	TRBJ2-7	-	CASSSSFYEQYF	TGTGCCAGCAGCTCGTCCTTCTACGAGCAGTACTTC
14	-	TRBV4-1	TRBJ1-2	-	CASSTYPQGTGYTF	TGCGCCAGCAGCACCTACCCTCAGGGAACTGGCTACACCTTC
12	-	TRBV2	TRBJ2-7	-	CASKYEGGEQYF	TGTGCCAGTAAGTATGAGGGCGGCGAGCAGTACTTC
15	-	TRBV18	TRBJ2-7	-	CASSQRRSAPYEQYF	TGTGCCAGCTCGCAACGGCGGTCGGCTCCCTACGAGCAGTACTTC
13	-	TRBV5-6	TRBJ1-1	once	CASGRDGDTEAFF	TGTGCCAGTGGTAGGGACGGTGACACTGAAGCTTTCTTT
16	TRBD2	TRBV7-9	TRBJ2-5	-	CASSLVLADFQETQYF	TGTGCCAGCAGCTTGGTTCTAGCGGATTTTCAAGAGACCCAGTACTTC
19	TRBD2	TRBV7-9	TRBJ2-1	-	CASSRGWTSGPASYNEQFF	TGTGCCAGCAGCCGGGGCTGGACTAGCGGGCCGGCCTCCTACAATGAGCAGTTCTTC
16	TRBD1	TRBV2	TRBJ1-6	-	CASGRDRNLYNSPLHF	TGTGCCAGCGGCCGGGACAGAAATTTATATAATTCACCCCTCCACTTT
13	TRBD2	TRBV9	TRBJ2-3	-	CASSVGLADTQYF	TGTGCCAGCAGCGTAGGACTAGCGGATACGCAGTATTTT
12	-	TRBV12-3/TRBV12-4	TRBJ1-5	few	CASKEGNQPQHF	TGTGCCAGCAAAGAAGGGAATCAGCCCCAGCATTTT
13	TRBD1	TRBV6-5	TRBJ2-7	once	CASSTYRGLEQYF	TGTGCCAGCAGTACCTACAGGGGGCTCGAGCAGTACTTC
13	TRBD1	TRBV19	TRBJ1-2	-	CASSDRDRNGYTF	TGTGCCAGTAGCGACCGGGACAGGAATGGCTACACCTTC
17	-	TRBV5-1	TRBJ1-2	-	CASSSTGPVTISYGYTF	TGCGCCAGCAGCTCCACAGGGCCCGTCACGATCTCCTATGGCTACACCTTC
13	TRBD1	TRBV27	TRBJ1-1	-	CASSPGQGLSAFF	TGTGCCAGCAGTCCGGGACAGGGGCTCTCCGCTTTCTTT
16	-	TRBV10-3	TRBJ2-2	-	CAIGFVISGRTGELFF	TGTGCCATCGGATTTGTCATTAGCGGAAGAACCGGGGAGCTGTTTTTT
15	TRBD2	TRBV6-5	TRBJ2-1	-	CASSYLGGRANEQFF	TGTGCCAGCAGTTACCTCGGCGGGAGAGCCAATGAGCAGTTCTTC
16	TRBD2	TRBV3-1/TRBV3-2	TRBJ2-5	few	CASSQFSSGTKETQYF	TGTGCCAGCAGCCAATTTTCTAGCGGTACAAAAGAGACCCAGTACTTC
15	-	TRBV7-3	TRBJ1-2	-	CASTKGSGTHRGYTF	TGTGCCAGCACCAAAGGATCGGGGACCCATCGGGGCTACACCTTC
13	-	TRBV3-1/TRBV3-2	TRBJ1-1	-	CASSRRGDTEAFF	TGTGCCAGCAGCCGGAGGGGCGACACTGAAGCTTTCTTT
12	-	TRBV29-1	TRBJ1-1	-	CSVWQANTEAFF	TGCAGCGTTTGGCAAGCTAACACTGAAGCTTTCTTT
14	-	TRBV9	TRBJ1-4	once	CASNKGGAGEKLFF	TGTGCCAGCAACAAGGGAGGGGCCGGTGAAAAACTGTTTTTT
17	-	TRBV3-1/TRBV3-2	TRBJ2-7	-	CASSQDLASRLSYEQYF	TGTGCCAGCAGCCAAGATTTGGCTAGCCGACTGAGCTACGAGCAGTACTTC
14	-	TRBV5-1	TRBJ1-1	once	CASSLGTSNTEAFF	TGCGCCAGCAGCTTAGGGACTTCGAACACTGAAGCTTTCTTT
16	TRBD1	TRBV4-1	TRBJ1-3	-	CASSQDGQGVGDTIYF	TGCGCCAGCAGCCAAGATGGACAGGGGGTAGGAGACACCATATATTTT
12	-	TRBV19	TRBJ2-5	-	CASSVGGETQYF	TGTGCCAGTAGTGTAGGAGGAGAGACCCAGTACTTC
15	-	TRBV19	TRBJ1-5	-	CASSIRWGGNQPQHF	TGTGCCAGTAGTATACGGTGGGGGGGCAATCAGCCCCAGCATTTT
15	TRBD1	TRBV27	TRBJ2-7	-	CASSFTGGQSYEQYF	TGTGCCAGCAGTTTTACAGGGGGACAGTCCTACGAGCAGTACTTC
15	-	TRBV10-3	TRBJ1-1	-	CAISAGTLVNTEAFF	TGTGCCATCAGTGCCGGGACACTAGTGAACACTGAAGCTTTCTTT
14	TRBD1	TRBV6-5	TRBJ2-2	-	CASRGTGLPGELFF	TGTGCCAGCAGGGGGACAGGGTTACCCGGGGAGCTGTTTTTT
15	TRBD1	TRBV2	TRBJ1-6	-	CASSPPTGGNSPLHF	TGTGCCAGCAGCCCCCCGACAGGGGGCAATTCACCCCTCCACTTT
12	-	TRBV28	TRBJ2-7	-	CASRQGPYEQYF	TGTGCCAGCAGACAGGGTCCCTACGAGCAGTACTTC
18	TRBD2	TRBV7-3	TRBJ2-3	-	CASSPPSGLAPRTDTQYF	TGTGCCAGCAGCCCCCCTAGCGGACTAGCCCCTCGCACAGATACGCAGTATTTT
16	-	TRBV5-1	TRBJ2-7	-	CASSLDWAIGAGEQYF	TGCGCCAGCAGCTTGGATTGGGCGATCGGGGCCGGCGAGCAGTACTTC
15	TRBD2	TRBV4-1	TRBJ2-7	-	CASSQVSASGYEQYF	TGCGCCAGCAGCCAAGTCTCCGCTAGCGGCTACGAGCAGTACTTC